One sample yielded the 28 T cell receptor beta chains listed below, sequenced in a study of blood T cell repertoires in COVID-19 (dated by TCRdb to 2020 to 2022). Library method: the immunoSEQ multiplex PCR assay. Entries here come from immuneACCESS through TCRdb and include only in-frame sequences with V and J called. Some clones fail to appear in such tables; in the studies checked, an unresolved V gene covers under half of the shortfall, and the cause of the remainder is unknown. For this sample there are 250,000 to 350,000 clones; 70% to 90% appear just once. The ten largest clones represent around 13% of the sample. Material for sequencing was peripheral blood. The receptors shown here come from a woman in her fifties or sixties with acute or convalescent COVID-19.

The chain joins TRBV7-9 to TRBJ2-1; D may be TRBD2 (5 bases). Per germline, CDR1 SEHNR and CDR2 FQNEAQ (reference sequence). Trimming removed 5 bases at V and 4 bases at J, with 9 bases between. The CDR3 has 13 amino acids. The CDR3 loop reads CASSDREYNEQFF. CDR3 coding DNA: TGTGCCAGCAGCGACCGGGAATACAATGAGCAGTTCTTC.

V usage is TRBV27 and J usage is TRBJ1-1, with TRBD1 as a possible D gene (5 bases). The V end lost 4 bases, the J end lost 1 base, and 19 bases lay between the germline ends. The CDR3 sequence is 17 residues long. CDR1 is MNHEY and CDR2 is SMNVEV in the germline V gene (reference sequence). The CDR3 here is CASSSSLGVWTNTEAFF. The CDR3 DNA reads as TGTGCCAGCAGTTCCTCGCTAGGGGTATGGACGAACACTGAAGCTTTCTTT.

The V gene is TRBV2, the J gene TRBJ1-1, with 8 positions matching TRBD1. Germline V gene sequence: CDR1 SNHLY, CDR2 FYNNEI. V was pared by 3 bases and J by 5 bases, with 5 bases of the junction left unmatched. The length of the CDR3 is 14 residues. CDR3 residues: CASSDRTGRTEAFF. CDR3 nucleotides: TGTGCCAGCAGTGATAGGACAGGGCGAACTGAAGCTTTCTTT.

The rearrangement links TRBV14 to TRBJ2-1, with D perhaps matching TRBD1 (6 bases). V lost 3 bases to trimming and J lost 5 bases, with 14 bases between them. Germline CDR1 SGHDN, CDR2 FVKESK. This CDR3 has 15 amino acids. The DNA of the CDR3 is TGTGCCAGCAGCCAGCGGCAGGGGCTCCACAATGAGCAGTTCTTC. Amino acids: CASSQRQGLHNEQFF.

The V and J genes are TRBV28 and TRBJ2-2, with 10 nucleotides matching TRBD2. Germline loops: CDR1 MDHEN, CDR2 SYDVKM. With 5 bases clipped from V and 6 bases from J, the junction kept 12 bases outside the gene matches. CDR3 length equals 17 residues. For the CDR3, the DNA is TGTGCCAGCAGTCCGTCGTCGGGACTAGCGCGAGCCGGGGAGCTGTTTTTT. Translation: CASSPSSGLARAGELFF.

This sequence joins TRBV6-5 and TRBJ1-2; 12 positions match TRBD1. The CDR3 has 15 residues. With 5 bases clipped from V and 6 bases from J, the junction kept 7 bases outside the gene matches. The V gene's germline CDR1 is MNHEY and CDR2 SVGAGI. The CDR3 loop reads CASSRPGTGGDGYTF. DNA for the CDR3: TGTGCCAGCAGTAGGCCCGGGACAGGGGGCGATGGCTACACCTTC.

This chain links TRBV7-9 with TRBJ2-1, with D possibly TRBD2 on 7 matching bases. Germline CDR1 is SEHNR and CDR2 is FQNEAQ (reference sequence). Trimming took 2 bases from V and 8 from J, leaving 16 bases between them. The CDR3 has 15 residues. The CDR3 region is CASSLLDSRGDEQFF. The CDR3 bases are TGTGCCAGCAGCTTATTGGACAGTCGGGGGGATGAGCAGTTCTTC.

The genes are TRBV24-1 and TRBJ2-3; 14 positions agree with TRBD2. The germline V gene encodes CDR1 KGHDR and CDR2 SFDVKD. The CDR3 loop spans 15 amino acids. The trim removed 7 bases at V and 6 bases at J, leaving 5 bases unmatched. The CDR3 DNA reads as TGTGCCACCAGGCCGGGACTAGCGGGAGCGGATACGCAGTATTTT. Residues: CATRPGLAGADTQYF.

The CDR3 DNA follows: TGTGCCAGTACCCCTACAGGGGGCAATCAGCCCCAGCATTTT. Translation: CASTPTGGNQPQHF. This chain links TRBV19 with TRBJ1-5; 7 bases fit TRBD1. This CDR3 is 14 amino acids long. J lost 2 bases, V lost 7 bases, and 5 bases had no gene match. CDR1 is LNHDA, CDR2 SQIVND, per germline (reference sequence).

This clone was counted a few times. This chain uses TRBV7-9 with TRBJ2-7; 7 positions match TRBD1. The V segment lost 2 bases and the J segment 3 bases; nucleotides outside the gene matches: 1. The CDR3 has 13 residues. CDR1 is SEHNR and CDR2 is FQNEAQ in the germline V gene (reference sequence). CDR3 loop: CASSLWTGYEQYF. DNA of the CDR3: TGTGCCAGCAGCTTATGGACAGGCTACGAGCAGTACTTC.

This clone was picked up a small number of times. The gene calls are TRBV4-2 and TRBJ2-7; D gene uncertain. Germline assignment: CDR1 LGHNA and CDR2 YNFKEQ. V was cut by 3 bases and J by 1 base, with 10 bases left in between. This CDR3 region has 14 residues. The CDR3 sequence is CASSQMGASYEQYF. For the CDR3, the DNA is TGTGCCAGCAGCCAGATGGGCGCGTCCTACGAGCAGTACTTC.

The chain has TRBV19 and TRBJ1-2; D ambiguous. CDR3 length: 13 amino acids. The germline V and J ends were trimmed by 5 bases and 4 bases, with 11 bases remaining between them. Germline V gene sequence: CDR1 LNHDA, CDR2 SQIVND (reference sequence). The CDR3 sequence: CASSPTGIYGYTF. Written as DNA, the CDR3 is TGTGCCAGTAGTCCGACGGGTATCTATGGCTACACCTTC.

This rearrangement joins TRBV19 to TRBJ1-1; D call uncertain. CDR1 is LNHDA, CDR2 SQIVND, per germline (reference sequence). Trimming took off 6 bases at V and 1 base at J, with 15 bases between the two ends. CDR3 size: 15 residues. The CDR3 sequence is CASRARLVGNTEAFF. CDR3 nucleotides: TGTGCCAGTAGGGCCAGGTTAGTTGGGAACACTGAAGCTTTCTTT.

The rearrangement links TRBV28 to TRBJ1-6; 7 bases agree with TRBD1. CDR3 length: 18 residues. J gave up 10 bases and V 7 bases, and 22 bases lay outside the gene matches. The germline V gene has CDR1 MDHEN and CDR2 SYDVKM. The CDR3 sequence is CASMGTGTEKILGSPLHF. DNA of the CDR3: TGTGCCAGCATGGGAACCGGGACAGAGAAAATACTAGGGTCACCCCTCCACTTT.

The CDR3: CASSFRGPYNEQFF. In DNA, the CDR3 is TGTGCCAGTAGTTTCAGGGGGCCGTACAATGAGCAGTTCTTC. The chain employs TRBV19 and TRBJ2-1, with TRBD1 matching 8 bases. CDR1 LNHDA and CDR2 SQIVND come from the germline V gene (reference sequence). After removal of 5 bases from V and 4 bases from J, the junction contained 4 bases not matched to a gene. The CDR3 extends over 14 amino acids.

The chain uses TRBV30 and TRBJ1-2; no firm D call. Looked up from germline, CDR1 is GTSNPN and CDR2 is SVGIG (reference sequence). The CDR3 runs 11 residues. Trimming took 3 bases from V and 4 from J, leaving 6 bases between them. This CDR3 reads CAWRGLYGYTF. DNA for the CDR3: TGTGCCTGGAGAGGACTCTATGGCTACACCTTC.

V is TRBV28 and J is TRBJ2-7; D is possibly TRBD2 (6 bases). Germline V CDR1 and CDR2: MDHEN, SYDVKM. V was pared by 4 bases and J by 4 bases, with 14 bases between. The CDR3 runs to 14 residues. In DNA, the CDR3 is TGTGCCAGCAGTTGGGGCGGGATGGGGTACGAGCAGTACTTC. It is translated as CASSWGGMGYEQYF.

The gene calls are TRBV9 and TRBJ1-1, with 10 bases that match TRBD1. Trimming took 7 bases from V and 4 from J; bases not matched to a gene: 10. There are 15 residues in the CDR3. Germline V gene lookup returns CDR1 SGDLS and CDR2 YYNGEE. The DNA for the CDR3 is TGTGCCAGCTCCGATCTCCGGACAGGGGGCACTGAAGCTTTCTTT. Amino acids: CASSDLRTGGTEAFF. The full variable domain, in which reference TRBV9 and TRBJ1-1 provide the parts outside the CDR3, is DSGVTQTPKHLITATGQRVTLRCSPRSGDLSVYWYQQSLDQGLQFLIQYYNGEERAKGNILERFSAQQFPDLHSELNLSSLELGDSALYFCASSDLRTGGTEAFFGQGTRLTVV.

This chain joins TRBV3-1 (or the pseudogene TRBV3-2) and TRBJ2-4; D not resolved. Germline V gene data show CDR1 as LGHDT and CDR2 as YNNKEL (reference sequence). This CDR3 contains 12 residues. The V end was cut by 4 bases, the J end by 5 bases, with 6 bases between. The CDR3 protein is CASSPQENIQYF. In DNA form, the CDR3 reads TGTGCCAGCAGCCCTCAGGAAAACATTCAGTACTTC.

The chain couples TRBV5-1 to TRBJ2-7; D may be TRBD2 (6 bases). V was shortened by 2 bases and J by 2 bases, with 23 bases between the two germline ends. Germline CDR1 reads SGHRS; CDR2 reads YFSETQ. CDR3 length: 18 amino acids. The CDR3 reads CASSFDPIPGLTTYEQYF. CDR3 sequence (DNA): TGCGCCAGCAGCTTCGACCCTATACCGGGACTGACAACCTACGAGCAGTACTTC.

In DNA form, the CDR3 reads TGCGCCAGCAGCCCGTGGACTAGCGGTCGCTCCGAGCAGTACTTC. It encodes CASSPWTSGRSEQYF. This chain links TRBV5-1 with TRBJ2-7, with TRBD2 identical over 10 bases. Germline V gene data show CDR1 as SGHRS and CDR2 as YFSETQ. The junction had 10 bases not matched to a gene; V was cut back by 4 bases and J by 6 bases. The CDR3 totals 15 residues. The whole variable domain, remainder taken from reference TRBV5-1 and TRBJ2-7, is KAGVTQTPRYLIKTRGQQVTLSCSPISGHRSVSWYQQTPGQGLQFLFEYFSETQRNKGNFPGRFSGRQFSNSRSEMNVSTLELGDSALYLCASSPWTSGRSEQYFGPGTRLTVT.

The rearrangement joins TRBV5-4 to TRBJ1-6; a possible D gene is TRBD1 (5 bases). V lost 1 base to trimming and J lost 8 bases, with 13 bases between them. Germline V gives CDR1 SGHNT, CDR2 YYREEE (reference sequence). There are 15 residues in the CDR3. The DNA of the CDR3 is TGTGCCAGCAGCTTGACAACGGGGGTAGATTCACCCCTCCACTTT. This sequence encodes CASSLTTGVDSPLHF.

The J gene is TRBJ2-1, the V gene TRBV5-5, with 11 bases fitting TRBD2. Germline V lookup: CDR1 SGHKS, CDR2 YYEKEE (reference sequence). V gave up 2 bases and J gave up 9 bases; unmatched junction bases: 10. The CDR3 consists of 16 residues. CDR3 region: CASSLRIAGGPGEQFF. In nucleotides, the CDR3 is TGTGCCAGCAGCTTAAGAATAGCGGGGGGGCCGGGTGAGCAGTTCTTC.

This clone was counted a single time. The V call is TRBV19, the J call TRBJ1-5; perhaps TRBD1 as D (6 bases). Looked up from germline, CDR1 is LNHDA and CDR2 is SQIVND (reference sequence). V lost 5 bases, J lost 4 bases, and 15 bases lay in between. There are 15 residues in the CDR3. The CDR3 sequence: CASSEGGGRNQPQHF. The CDR3 DNA reads TGTGCCAGTAGTGAAGGGGGGGGGAGGAATCAGCCCCAGCATTTT.

This chain uses TRBV6-2 or TRBV6-3 with TRBJ1-2; no clear D gene. The V end was cut by 0 bases, the J end by 3 bases, with 14 bases between. Germline V lookup: CDR1 MNHEY, CDR2 SVGEGT. There are 16 residues in the CDR3. The CDR3 DNA reads TGTGCCAGCAGTTACTCGATCGCGGGTCGGGACTATGGCTACACCTTC. Its translation: CASSYSIAGRDYGYTF.

The chain employs TRBV5-1 and TRBJ2-6, with D perhaps TRBD1 (5 bases). Trimming took off 4 bases at V and 1 base at J, with 12 bases between the two ends. The CDR3 is 16 residues long. Per germline, CDR1 SGHRS and CDR2 YFSETQ. The CDR3 spells CASSRGQGSGANVLTF. The DNA of the CDR3 is TGCGCCAGCAGCCGAGGACAAGGGTCTGGGGCCAACGTCCTGACTTTC. The full variable domain, with the rest looked up from reference TRBV5-1 and TRBJ2-6, is KAGVTQTPRYLIKTRGQQVTLSCSPISGHRSVSWYQQTPGQGLQFLFEYFSETQRNKGNFPGRFSGRQFSNSRSEMNVSTLELGDSALYLCASSRGQGSGANVLTFGAGSRLTVL.

This chain connects TRBV12-2 to TRBJ2-1; the D call of TRBD1 is as the table states it, not checked on the DNA. TRBV12-2 is classified as a pseudogene. The CDR3 is 16 residues long. The CDR3, as DNA: TGTGCAAGTCGCTTAGCCCGAGGACAGGACTACAATGAGCAGTTCTTC. Its protein is CASRLARGQDYNEQFF.

This chain links TRBV15 with TRBJ1-1; 8 bases fit TRBD1. The CDR3 spans 16 residues. Per the germline V gene, CDR1 is LNHNV and CDR2 is YYDKDF (reference sequence). Losses at the gene ends were 1 base for V and 0 bases for J; bases not matched to a gene: 4. CDR3 coding DNA: TGTGCCACCAGCAGAGGGACAGGGAGTATGAACACTGAAGCTTTCTTT. Residues: CATSRGTGSMNTEAFF.